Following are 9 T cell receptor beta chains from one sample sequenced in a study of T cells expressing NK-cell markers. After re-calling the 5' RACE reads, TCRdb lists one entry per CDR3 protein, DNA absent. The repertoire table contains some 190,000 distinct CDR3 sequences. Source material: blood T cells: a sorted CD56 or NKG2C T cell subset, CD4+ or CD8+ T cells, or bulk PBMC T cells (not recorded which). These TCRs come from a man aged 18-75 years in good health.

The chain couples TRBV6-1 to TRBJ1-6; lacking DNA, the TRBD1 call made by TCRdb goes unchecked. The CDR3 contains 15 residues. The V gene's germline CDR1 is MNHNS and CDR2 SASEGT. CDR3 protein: CASSEIPARKTPLHF.

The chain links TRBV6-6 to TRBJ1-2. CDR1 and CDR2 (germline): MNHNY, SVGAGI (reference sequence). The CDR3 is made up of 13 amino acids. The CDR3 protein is CASSYSINDGYTF.

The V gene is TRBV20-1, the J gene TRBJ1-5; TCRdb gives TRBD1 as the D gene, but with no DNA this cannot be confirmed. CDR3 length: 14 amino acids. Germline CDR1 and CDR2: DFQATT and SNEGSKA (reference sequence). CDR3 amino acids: CSARDEAGDQPQHF.

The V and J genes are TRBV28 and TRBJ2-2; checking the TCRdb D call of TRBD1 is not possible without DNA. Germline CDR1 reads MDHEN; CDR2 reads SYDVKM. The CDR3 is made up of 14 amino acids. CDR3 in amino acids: CASSRQAGTGELFF. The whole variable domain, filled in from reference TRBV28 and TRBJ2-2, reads DVKVTQSSRYLVKRTGEKVFLECVQDMDHENMFWYRQDPGLGLRLIYFSYDVKMKEKGDIPEGYSVSREKKERFSLILESASTNQTSMYLCASSRQAGTGELFFGEGSRLTVL.

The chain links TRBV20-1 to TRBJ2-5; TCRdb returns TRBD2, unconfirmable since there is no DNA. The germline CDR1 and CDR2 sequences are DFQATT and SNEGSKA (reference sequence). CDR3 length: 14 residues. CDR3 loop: CSAGLAELQETQYF.

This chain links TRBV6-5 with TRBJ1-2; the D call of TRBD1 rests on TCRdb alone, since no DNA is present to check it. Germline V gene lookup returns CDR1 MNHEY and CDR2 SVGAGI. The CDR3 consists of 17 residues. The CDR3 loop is CASSYGAGFDARYGYTF.

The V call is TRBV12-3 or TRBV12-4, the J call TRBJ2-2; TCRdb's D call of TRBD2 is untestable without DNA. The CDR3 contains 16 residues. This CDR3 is CASSPHGLAPSGELFF.

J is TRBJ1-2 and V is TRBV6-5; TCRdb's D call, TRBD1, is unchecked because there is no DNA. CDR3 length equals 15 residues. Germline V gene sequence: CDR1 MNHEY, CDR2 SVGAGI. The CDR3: CASSASTGGFYGYTF.

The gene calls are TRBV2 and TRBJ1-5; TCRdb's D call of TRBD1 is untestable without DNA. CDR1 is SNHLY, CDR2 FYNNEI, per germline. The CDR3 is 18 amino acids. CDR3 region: CASSENRGQLGSNQPQHF.